This TCR beta chain is drawn from a study of T cell responses to AZD1222 COVID-19 vaccine. Regarding the study as a whole: The CD4 TCRs associated with vaccination extended across spike and predominated at 160-218 and 743-854. The study identified only 6 or 7 AZD1222 recipients as seropositive at baseline.

Comments on this clone: Antigen: not known.

Germline values: CDR1 SGHVS, CDR2 FNYEAQ. The CDR3 totals 15 residues. The V segment lost 4 bases and the J segment 3 bases; nucleotides outside the gene matches: 7. Libraries were prepared by immunoSEQ multiplex PCR; TCRdb keeps only in-frame clonotypes and omits some of them. The table shows roughly 170,000 clones, with approximately 91% occurring only once. The chain uses TRBV7-6 and TRBJ2-7; 9 bases fit TRBD1. The sample here was peripheral blood, taken on day 0 of AZD1222 vaccination. This receptor was identified in an adult in good health. This chain's CDR3 is CASSSGTGRGYEQYF. CDR3 nucleotide sequence: TGTGCCAGCAGCTCCGGGACAGGGCGCGGCTACGAGCAGTACTTC.